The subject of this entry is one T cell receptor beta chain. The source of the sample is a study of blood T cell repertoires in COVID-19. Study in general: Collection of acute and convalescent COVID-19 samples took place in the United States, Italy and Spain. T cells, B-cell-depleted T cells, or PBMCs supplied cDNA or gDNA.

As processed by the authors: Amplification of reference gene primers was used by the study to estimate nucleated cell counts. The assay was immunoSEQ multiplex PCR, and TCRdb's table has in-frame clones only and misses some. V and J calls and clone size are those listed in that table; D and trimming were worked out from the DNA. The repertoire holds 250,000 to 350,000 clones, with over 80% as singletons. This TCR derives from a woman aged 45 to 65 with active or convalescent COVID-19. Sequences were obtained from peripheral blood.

CDR3 bases: TGCGCCAGCAGCTACGGGACTAGCGGATTCTCCTACAATGAGCAGTTCTTC. It encodes CASSYGTSGFSYNEQFF. The chain couples TRBV5-1 to TRBJ2-1, with 11 nucleotides matching TRBD2. The CDR3 loop spans 17 amino acids. From germline, CDR1 is SGHRS and CDR2 YFSETQ. V lost 3 bases to trimming and J lost 0 bases; unmatched junction nucleotides: 5.